This is a list of T cell receptor beta chains from one sample in a study of regulatory T cells in long-lasting Graves disease. MiXCR, applied by TCRdb to the multiplex PCR reads, yields one record per CDR3 protein. The table lists about 440,000 distinct CDR3 sequences, around 15% of them singletons. These data also featured in a second study, about T cells in Graves' hyperthyroidism and ophthalmopathy.

This specimen consisted of peripheral blood mononuclear cells (PBMCs), obtained at new diagnosis, from a patient treated with antithyroid drugs. All receptors come from a woman aged 18-29 years with Graves disease. Each CDR3 is given with its conserved first and last residue. The D gene is left open where the match is weak. Clone size is not always given. Where it is, it says once, few, many or a class for expanded clones.

>NA|TRBV6-9|few|TRBJ2-1
TGTGCCAGCAGTTACGGCGGGGATATCTACAATGAGCAGTTCTTC
CASSYGGDIYNEQFF
>TRBD2|TRBV14|many|TRBJ2-3
TGTGCCAGCAGTCTGACTAGCCCAGATACGCAGTATTTT
CASSLTSPDTQYF
>NA|TRBV3-1|few|TRBJ1-3
TGTGCCAGCAGCTTAACGGGAACAGGGTTCGGAAACACCATATATTTT
CASSLTGTGFGNTIYF
>TRBD1|TRBV19|many|TRBJ2-2
TGTGCCAGTAGTAAACCGGGACAGGGATTCGGGGAGCTGTTTTTT
CASSKPGQGFGELFF
>TRBD1|TRBV20-1|few|TRBJ2-1
TGCAGTGCTAGAGGAGGGCGGGGACAGGTTTACAATGAGCAGTTCTTC
CSARGGRGQVYNEQFF
>NA|TRBV28|many|TRBJ1-4
TGTGCCAGCAGACCGGACAGCTTAATGAGGAAACTGTTTTTT
CASRPDSLMRKLFF
>NA|TRBV11-2|many|TRBJ2-3
TGTGCCAGCAGCTCATTAGCATATAGCACAGATACGCAGTATTTT
CASSSLAYSTDTQYF
>TRBD2|TRBV10-3|many|TRBJ2-2
TGTGCCATCAACAGCGGGAGGGCCGGGGAGCTGTTTTTT
CAINSGRAGELFF
>NA|TRBV19|NA|TRBJ2-2
TGTGCCACCGCTCACTATACGAACACCGGGGAGCTGTTTTTT
CATAHYTNTGELFF
>NA|TRBV29-1|NA|TRBJ2-2
TGCAGCGTTGAGGTGGCCTCCACCGGGGAGCTGTTTTTT
CSVEVASTGELFF
>TRBD1|TRBV10-2|few|TRBJ2-3
TGCGCCAGCAGTGACGATGGGACAGGGAGGGTCACAGATACGCAGTATTTT
CASSDDGTGRVTDTQYF
>NA|TRBV11-3|many|TRBJ2-3
TGTGCCAGCAGCCCAGAGGGTTTTAATACGCAGTATTTT
CASSPEGFNTQYF
>NA|TRBV6-2/TRBV6-3|NA|TRBJ1-5
TGTGCCAGCAATTCCAGGGCGGAGCAGCCCCAGCATTTT
CASNSRAEQPQHF
>TRBD2|TRBV5-5|NA|TRBJ2-7
TGTGCCAGCAGCCTAGGACTAGCGGAGACCTACGAGCAGTACTTC
CASSLGLAETYEQYF
>NA|TRBV9|many|TRBJ2-1
TGTGCCAGCAGCGTAGACAGCCCTTCCTACAATGAGCAGTTCTTC
CASSVDSPSYNEQFF
>TRBD2|TRBV7-7|many|TRBJ2-1
TGTGCCAGCAGTTTTCGACTAGCGGGATACAATGAGCAGTTCTTC
CASSFRLAGYNEQFF
>TRBD2|TRBV6-2/TRBV6-3|NA|TRBJ2-7
TGTGCCAGCACTGGGCTAGCGGGAGATCGCGCCTACGAGCAGTACTTC
CASTGLAGDRAYEQYF
>TRBD1|TRBV6-1|many|TRBJ2-7
TGTGCCAGCGGACAGGGGCGCAGCTACGAGCAGTACTTC
CASGQGRSYEQYF
>TRBD2|TRBV11-2|many|TRBJ2-1
TGTGCCAGCAGAACAGCGGGGAAGCTCAATGAGCAGTTCTTC
CASRTAGKLNEQFF
>NA|TRBV12-3/TRBV12-4|NA|TRBJ2-2
TGTGCCAGCACCATTAACACCGGGGAGCTGTTTTTT
CASTINTGELFF
>TRBD2|TRBV3-1|NA|TRBJ2-1
TGTGCCAGCAGCCAATCCAGCGGGAGTTTCTACGATGAGCAGTTCTTC
CASSQSSGSFYDEQFF
>TRBD1|TRBV7-2|NA|TRBJ1-5
TGTGCCAGCAGCTTAGAGGGGACAGGGGGACGGCAGCCCCAGCATTTT
CASSLEGTGGRQPQHF
>TRBD1|TRBV12-3/TRBV12-4|many|TRBJ1-5
TGTGCCAGCAGTGGGACAGGGACGAGCAATCAGCCCCAGCATTTT
CASSGTGTSNQPQHF
>NA|TRBV6-2/TRBV6-3|NA|TRBJ2-1
TGTGCCAGCAGTTACTCGTTTGCGCAGGGTTCCTACAATGAGCAGTTCTTC
CASSYSFAQGSYNEQFF
>NA|TRBV27|many|TRBJ2-7
TGTGCCAGCAGTTTATCCCTAGCCGTCCACGAGCAGTACTTC
CASSLSLAVHEQYF
>NA|TRBV5-5|few|TRBJ1-4
TGTGCCAGCAGCTCCGGACCGGTCATCCCGGAGGAAAAACTGTTTTTT
CASSSGPVIPEEKLFF
>NA|TRBV5-8|few|TRBJ2-1
TGTGCCAGCAGCACGGGTTTAACCCTATCCTCCTACAATGAGCAGTTCTTC
CASSTGLTLSSYNEQFF
>TRBD1|TRBV28|many|TRBJ1-2
TGTGCCAGCTACTCAATAACAGGGGACGCGGGCGGCTACACCTTC
CASYSITGDAGGYTF
>TRBD2|TRBV28|many|TRBJ2-2
TGTGCCAGCAGTCTTACGTCCCTGGGGGGGACCGGGGAGCTGTTTTTT
CASSLTSLGGTGELFF
>TRBD1|TRBV5-4|few|TRBJ1-6
TGTGCCAGCAGCTTGCAGGGGGCGGATAATTCACCCCTCCACTTT
CASSLQGADNSPLHF
>NA|TRBV28|NA|TRBJ2-1
TGTGCCAGCAGGACAGGAGGGCAGAAGAATGAGCAGTTCTTC
CASRTGGQKNEQFF
>TRBD2|TRBV5-1|NA|TRBJ2-2
TGCGCCAGCAGCGTACCCAGCGGGGGGGACACCGGGGAGCTGTTTTTT
CASSVPSGGDTGELFF
>NA|TRBV11-3|few|TRBJ2-3
TGTGCCAGCAGCTTAGGAGGGGACTTCTTCACAGATACGCAGTATTTT
CASSLGGDFFTDTQYF
>NA|TRBV4-1|many|TRBJ1-1
TGCGCCAGCAGAAACAGGGCCCGGGACACTGAAGCTTTCTTT
CASRNRARDTEAFF
>NA|TRBV28|many|TRBJ2-5
TGTGCCAGCAGTTCCCAGGGGGGCAGGGAGACCCAGTACTTC
CASSSQGGRETQYF
>TRBD2|TRBV29-1|NA|TRBJ2-2
TGCAGCGTTGCCCTGGGGGGGTGGGGGATCTACACCGGGGAGCTGGTTTTT
CSVALGGWGIYTGELVF
>TRBD1|TRBV2|many|TRBJ1-2
TGTGCCAGCAGTGCGGACAGGGCCTATGGCTACACCTTC
CASSADRAYGYTF
>NA|TRBV7-6|many|TRBJ2-1
TGTGCCAGCAGCTTAATCGGGGGCGTATATGATGAGCAGTTCTTC
CASSLIGGVYDEQFF
>NA|TRBV20-1|NA|TRBJ1-2
TGCAGTGCTAGGGGGATCAACTATGGCTACACCTTC
CSARGINYGYTF
>NA|TRBV18|few|TRBJ2-2
TGTGCCAGCTCACCAACGGGACCCGAAGTTAGAGAGGGAGTCGAGGGGGAGCTGTTTTTT
CASSPTGPEVREGVEGELFF
>TRBD2|TRBV28|many|TRBJ2-1
TGTGCCAGCAGTCTTGGACTAGATGGTGAGCAGTTCTTC
CASSLGLDGEQFF
>NA|TRBV7-6|few|TRBJ1-1
TGTGCCAGCGGCTCCTCAAGCCAGGCTGGCTCCACTGAAGCTTTCTTT
CASGSSSQAGSTEAFF
>TRBD2|TRBV5-5|NA|TRBJ2-1
TGTGCCAGCAGTCTGGGCGGGAGACCCCATGAGCAGTTCTTC
CASSLGGRPHEQFF
>TRBD2|TRBV19|few|TRBJ2-1
TGTGCCAGTACCGGGACTAGGGAGAGACACCGCGGGAGAAAGGGGAATGAGCAGTTCTTC
CASTGTRERHRGRKGNEQFF
>NA|TRBV24-1|NA|TRBJ2-6
TGTGCCACCAGTGATCCCTTAACGGCCTCTGGGGCCAACGTCCTGACTTTC
CATSDPLTASGANVLTF
>TRBD2|TRBV7-8|many|TRBJ2-3
TGTGCCAGCAGCTTAGTAGCGGGAACCACAGATACGCAGTATTTT
CASSLVAGTTDTQYF